This T cell receptor (beta chain) was documented in a study of T cell responses to AZD1222 COVID-19 vaccine. Study outcomes and limitations: CD4 TCRs covered the whole spike, strongest at regions 160-218 and 743-854. Donors in the cohort were predominantly white British and more often female, and clonal diversity was possibly underestimated.

The V gene's germline CDR1 is SGHAT and CDR2 FQNNGV. Trimming removed 5 bases from V and 2 bases from J, with 16 bases in between. The CDR3 is 15 residues long. On this clone itself: Antigen: not known.

Sequencing was performed with immunoSEQ multiplex PCR; in TCRdb, only in-frame clones are kept and a portion is missing. The data hold under 130,000 clones, with roughly nine tenths observed a single time. The sample was peripheral blood, taken on day 0 of AZD1222 vaccination. The chain employs TRBV11-2 and TRBJ2-7; a weak D match, TRBD1 (5 bases). The clonotype comes from an adult in good health. CDR3 loop: CASSREQDSAYEQYF. The CDR3 coding sequence is TGTGCCAGCAGCAGGGAACAGGATTCGGCCTACGAGCAGTACTTC.